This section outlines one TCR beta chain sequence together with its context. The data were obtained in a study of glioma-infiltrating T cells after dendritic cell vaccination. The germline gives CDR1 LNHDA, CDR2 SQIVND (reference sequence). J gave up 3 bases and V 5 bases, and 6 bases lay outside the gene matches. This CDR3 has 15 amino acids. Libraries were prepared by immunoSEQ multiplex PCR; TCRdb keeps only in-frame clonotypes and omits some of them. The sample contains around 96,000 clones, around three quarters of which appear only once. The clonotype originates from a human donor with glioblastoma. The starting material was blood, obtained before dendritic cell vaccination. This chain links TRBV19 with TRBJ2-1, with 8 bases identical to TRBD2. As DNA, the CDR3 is TGTGCCAGTAGTGAGGGACTAGGAGTCTACAATGAGCAGTTCTTC. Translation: CASSEGLGVYNEQFF.